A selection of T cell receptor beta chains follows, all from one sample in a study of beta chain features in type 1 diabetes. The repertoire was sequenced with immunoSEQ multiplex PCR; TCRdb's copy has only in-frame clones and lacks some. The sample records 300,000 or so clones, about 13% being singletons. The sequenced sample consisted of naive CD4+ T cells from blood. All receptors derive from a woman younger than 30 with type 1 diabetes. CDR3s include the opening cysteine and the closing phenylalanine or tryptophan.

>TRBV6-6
CASSYSDRVRNYGYTF
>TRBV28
CASETGTKYEQYF
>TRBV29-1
CSVTRGGNTEAFF
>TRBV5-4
CASSSDTSLLGNTIYF
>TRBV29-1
CSVGGEELFF
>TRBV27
CASSLRWTSFAQYF
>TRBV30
CALTSGSGNEQFF
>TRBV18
CASSPLRTGQETQYF
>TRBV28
CASRLQGVNEQYF
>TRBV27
CASSLTEADRGVTF
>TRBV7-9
CASRRIIIPLLAINEQFF